The present T cell receptor (beta chain) was sequenced within a study of breast tumors, draining lymph nodes, adjacent tissues. Study observations and caveats: Compared with lymph nodes, tumors were less diverse; compared with nontumor tissue, more. Compared with basal-like, luminal-like tumors shared significantly more repertoire with nontumor tissue.

TCRdb fed the multiplex PCR reads into MiXCR, producing one record per CDR3 protein. The repertoire includes tens of thousands of distinct CDR3 sequences, about 40% of them detected once, and 10% to 13% sits in the top ten. CDR1 and CDR2 from the germline V gene are DFQATT and SNEGSKA (reference sequence). CDR3 size: 12 residues. The V and J ends lost 0 bases and 8 bases respectively, with 10 bases between them. This clonotype was counted many times. The target antigen is unknown. The V call is TRBV20-1, the J call TRBJ1-1; a possible D gene is TRBD1 (5 bases). The sequence came from a female donor with breast cancer. Some clones in this sample may be carry-over from other donors' samples. Sequencing was performed on breast tumor tissue. For the CDR3, the DNA is TGCAGTGCTAGAGATGGGACTAAAGAAGCTTTCTTT. Amino acids: CSARDGTKEAFF.